The next 23 T cell receptor beta chains were all read from a single sample in a study of cytomegalovirus exposure and HLA in healthy donors. This table comes from immunoSEQ multiplex PCR, and its TCRdb copy is limited to in-frame clones, with some not included. The sample lists some 68,000 clones, approximately 93% occurring once. The specimen sequenced was PBMCs. The receptors were sampled from a man younger than 35 in good health and CMV-seropositive.

The chain carries TRBV11-3 and TRBJ2-7; 7 bases match TRBD2. Germline CDR1 reads SGHNT; CDR2 reads YENEEA. V gave up 1 base and J gave up 6 bases; unmatched junction bases: 3. This CDR3 contains 13 residues. The CDR3 here is CASSLAGGTEQYF. The CDR3 DNA reads TGTGCCAGCAGCTTAGCGGGAGGTACCGAGCAGTACTTC.

The count of this clone is one. This chain connects TRBV28 to TRBJ2-1, with 9 bases that match TRBD2. V lost 5 bases and J lost 3; bases outside the gene matches: 8. This CDR3 is built from 16 residues. Germline lookup yields CDR1 MDHEN and CDR2 SYDVKM. CDR3 loop: CASSPLAGVNYNEQFF. CDR3 in DNA: TGTGCCAGCAGTCCTTTAGCGGGAGTAAACTACAATGAGCAGTTCTTC.

CDR3 nucleotides: TGTGCCAGCAGCCCCGCCAGTCGGGTGAGCACAGATACGCAGTATTTT. Protein: CASSPASRVSTDTQYF. This chain joins TRBV9 and TRBJ2-3; no reliable D call. Trimming stripped 4 bases from V and 0 bases from J, with 15 bases between. Germline V gene data show CDR1 as SGDLS and CDR2 as YYNGEE. The CDR3 loop spans 16 amino acids.

The sample holds one count of this clone. This rearrangement joins TRBV6-1 to TRBJ2-1; D might be TRBD2 (6 bases). CDR1 MNHNS and CDR2 SASEGT come from the germline V gene. V lost 8 bases, J lost 6 bases, and 8 bases lay in between. The CDR3 extends over 11 amino acids. The CDR3 region is CASFGGNEQFF. CDR3 nucleotides: TGTGCCAGCTTCGGGGGCAATGAGCAGTTCTTC.

The J gene is TRBJ2-7, the V gene TRBV19, with 7 bases matching TRBD1. V shed 7 bases and J 3 bases; nucleotides not matched to a gene: 9. CDR1 and CDR2 (germline): LNHDA, SQIVND (reference sequence). This CDR3 is 14 amino acids long. The CDR3 loop is CASTPSGQIYEQYF. CDR3 in DNA: TGTGCCAGTACCCCCTCGGGACAGATCTACGAGCAGTACTTC.

For the CDR3, the DNA is TGTGCCAGCAGTGATAGTCGGACCGGGGAGCTGTTTTTT. It yields the protein CASSDSRTGELFF. The chain carries TRBV2 and TRBJ2-2, with no clear D. Germline V gives CDR1 SNHLY, CDR2 FYNNEI. Between the trimmed V and J ends, which lost 3 bases and 5 bases, there was a span of 7 bases. CDR3 size: 13 residues. Complete variable domain (other parts from reference TRBV2 and TRBJ2-2): EPEVTQTPSHQVTQMGQEVILRCVPISNHLYFYWYRQILGQKVEFLVSFYNNEISEKSEIFDDQFSVERPDGSNFTLKIRSTKLEDSAMYFCASSDSRTGELFFGEGSRLTVL.

J is TRBJ1-2 and V is TRBV7-3; D is undetermined. This CDR3 region has 14 residues. CDR1 SGHTA and CDR2 FQGTGA come from the germline V gene. V was trimmed by 5 bases and J by 2 bases, leaving 12 bases between them. The DNA of the CDR3 is TGTGCCAGCAGCCCCGCAGGAGGGAACTATGGCTACACCTTC. This gives the protein CASSPAGGNYGYTF.

V is TRBV29-1 and J is TRBJ2-7; D possibly corresponds to TRBD2 (6 bases). Trimming stripped 4 bases from V and 0 bases from J, with 13 bases between. This CDR3 is 14 amino acids long. Germline V gives CDR1 SQVTM, CDR2 ANQGSEA. In nucleotides, the CDR3 is TGCAGCGTTGGAGGTGGTAGCGGCTCCTACGAGCAGTACTTC. Protein product: CSVGGGSGSYEQYF.

V is TRBV28 and J is TRBJ2-5; TRBD2 aligns across 9 bases. Germline CDR1 reads MDHEN; CDR2 reads SYDVKM. The CDR3 contains 17 residues. V lost 6 bases and J lost 5; bases outside the gene matches: 16. In DNA, the CDR3 is TGTGCCAGCAGCACACCCCCTAGCGGGATGGTGGAGGAGACCCAGTACTTC. Translating it yields CASSTPPSGMVEETQYF.

The V call is TRBV7-9, the J call TRBJ1-2, with 8 bases lining up with TRBD1. The germline V gene encodes CDR1 SEHNR and CDR2 FQNEAQ (reference sequence). This CDR3 is 11 amino acids long. Trimming removed 6 bases from V and 6 bases from J; junction bases left unmatched: 0. The CDR3 bases are TGTGCCAGCAGACAGGGGGATGGCTACACCTTC. This gives the protein CASRQGDGYTF.

CDR3 bases: TGTGCCAGCAGTTTCCGACAGGGAGCCCACGAGCAGTACTTC. Translating gives CASSFRQGAHEQYF. The rearrangement uses TRBV6-5 and TRBJ2-7; 7 bases line up with TRBD1. From germline, CDR1 is MNHEY and CDR2 SVGAGI. The CDR3 is 14 residues long. V trimming: 4 bases; J trimming: 5 bases; junction bases outside the gene matches: 8.

The chain carries TRBV5-6 and TRBJ2-7; a possible D gene is TRBD1 (5 bases). This CDR3 comprises 17 residues. V lost 4 bases to trimming and J lost 5 bases, with 25 bases between them. Germline V gives CDR1 SGHDT, CDR2 YYEEEE. The CDR3 DNA is TGTGCCAGCAGCCCTCGGGTGGGCAGGGAAGGAAGCCACGAGCAGTACTTC. This sequence encodes CASSPRVGREGSHEQYF.

The chain uses TRBV7-9 and TRBJ2-5; 11 positions agree with TRBD2. Germline CDR1 and CDR2: SEHNR and FQNEAQ (reference sequence). J lost 5 bases, V lost 3 bases, and 5 bases had no gene match. The CDR3 has 15 amino acids. The CDR3 nucleotides are TGTGCCAGCAGCTTTAAGCTAGCGGGAGGTGAGACCCAGTACTTC. Protein: CASSFKLAGGETQYF.

This chain connects TRBV29-1 to TRBJ2-7; tentative D call: TRBD1 (6 bases). The germline V gene encodes CDR1 SQVTM and CDR2 ANQGSEA. Between the trimmed V and J ends, which lost 4 bases and 0 bases, there was a span of 19 bases. The CDR3 extends over 16 amino acids. CDR3 bases: TGCAGCGTTGTGCTCAGGGGCTCCAGGAGCTCCTACGAGCAGTACTTC. This sequence encodes CSVVLRGSRSSYEQYF.

The CDR3 loop is CASSSSFTGGAYEQYF. Here the CDR3 DNA reads TGTGCCAGCAGCTCCTCCTTCACGGGGGGGGCCTACGAGCAGTACTTC. The chain combines TRBV7-9 with TRBJ2-7, with 8 bases identical to TRBD2. CDR1 SEHNR and CDR2 FQNEAQ come from the germline V gene (reference sequence). The CDR3 consists of 16 residues. The V and J ends lost 4 bases and 2 bases, in that order; junction bases with no gene match: 10.

The chain has TRBV11-3 and TRBJ2-7; TRBD2 is a possible D gene (5 bases). The CDR3 totals 15 residues. Trimming pared 8 bases from V and 0 bases from J, leaving 17 bases between. Germline lookup yields CDR1 SGHNT and CDR2 YENEEA. The CDR3 sequence is CASFSFGGYSYEQYF. The CDR3, as DNA: TGTGCCAGCTTCTCGTTTGGCGGGTACTCCTACGAGCAGTACTTC.

The chain links TRBV10-1 to TRBJ2-6; D possibly corresponds to TRBD1 (6 bases). Germline CDR1 and CDR2: WNHNN and SYGVQD (reference sequence). The length of the CDR3 is 17 residues. V was trimmed by 7 bases and J by 0 bases, leaving 16 bases between them. In DNA form, the CDR3 reads TGCGCCAGCATCCAGGGGTTGTCCTGCTCTGGGGCCAACGTCCTGACTTTC. Residues: CASIQGLSCSGANVLTF.

V is TRBV9 and J is TRBJ2-7; TRBD2 matches 7 bases. The V gene's germline CDR1 is SGDLS and CDR2 YYNGEE. V was clipped by 2 bases and J by 3 bases; unmatched bases: 5. This CDR3 spans 14 amino acids. CDR3 coding DNA: TGTGCCAGCAGCGTCAGGACGGGGGGCTACGAGCAGTACTTC. It translates to CASSVRTGGYEQYF.

The chain joins TRBV2 to TRBJ2-2, with TRBD2 identical over 9 bases. In germline, CDR1 is SNHLY, CDR2 FYNNEI. The length of the CDR3 is 16 residues. The ends lost 6 bases at V and 5 bases at J; junction bases unmatched: 10. The CDR3 bases are TGTGCCAGCAGCAGCCCCCTAGCGGGACAAACCGGGGAGCTGTTTTTT. Translated: CASSSPLAGQTGELFF.

The chain has TRBV13 and TRBJ1-3; D is perhaps TRBD1 (6 bases). The CDR3 is 15 amino acids. Trimming took off 3 bases at V and 0 bases at J, with 9 bases between the two ends. In germline, CDR1 is PRHDT, CDR2 FYEKMQ (reference sequence). The CDR3 DNA reads TGTGCCAGCAGCTTCACAGGGTACTCTGGAAACACCATATATTTT. The encoded protein is CASSFTGYSGNTIYF.

The chain links TRBV5-1 to TRBJ1-6; tentatively, D is TRBD1 (6 bases). The germline gives CDR1 SGHRS, CDR2 YFSETQ. V was cut by 2 bases and J by 7 bases, with 10 bases left in between. The CDR3 is made up of 14 amino acids. CDR3 in amino acids: CASSFSTGNSPLHF. CDR3 nucleotide sequence: TGCGCCAGCAGCTTTTCAACAGGGAATTCACCCCTCCACTTT.

This chain links TRBV6-6 with TRBJ1-2; the D gene is possibly TRBD1 (6 bases). Germline V lookup: CDR1 MNHNY, CDR2 SVGAGI (reference sequence). V was trimmed by 2 bases and J by 4 bases, leaving 8 bases between them. The CDR3 covers 13 residues. CDR3 sequence: CASSYDRIYGYTF. The CDR3 DNA reads TGTGCCAGCAGTTACGACAGGATCTATGGCTACACCTTC.

The rearrangement links TRBV23-1 to TRBJ2-7, with 10 bases lining up with TRBD1. TRBV23-1 is an ORF for which the function is uncertain. The CDR3 covers 18 residues. Trimming took 4 bases from V and 1 from J; bases not matched to a gene: 13. The CDR3 is CASSLPGDRGGGSYEQYF. CDR3 sequence (DNA): TGCGCCAGCAGTCTCCCGGGGGACAGGGGAGGTGGGTCCTACGAGCAGTACTTC.